This passage covers 17 T cell receptor beta chains from one sample sequenced in a study of OX40 agonist ivuxolimab in advanced cancers. Sequencing was performed with immunoSEQ multiplex PCR; in TCRdb, only in-frame clones are kept and a portion is missing. The sample includes tens of thousands of clones, about 88% of them seen just once. Specimen: CD4+ or CD8+ T cells sorted from blood, collected in a trial of the OX40 agonist ivuxolimab. The receptors shown here come from an adult with an advanced solid tumor such as melanoma, head and neck, liver or kidney cancer.

The chain carries TRBV11-2 and TRBJ1-4; no firm D call. The CDR3 extends over 14 amino acids. The germline V gene encodes CDR1 SGHAT and CDR2 FQNNGV. Trimming took 0 bases from V and 4 from J, leaving 6 bases between them. This CDR3 is CASSLERGNEKLFF. CDR3 in DNA: TGTGCCAGCAGCTTAGAACGGGGTAATGAAAAACTGTTTTTT. Supplemented by reference TRBV11-2 and TRBJ1-4, the full variable domain reads EAGVAQSPRYKIIEKRQSVAFWCNPISGHATLYWYQQILGQGPKLLIQFQNNGVVDDSQLPKDRFSAERLKGVDSTLKIQPAKLEDSAVYLCASSLERGNEKLFFGSGTQLSVL.

This clone was seen a single time. The chain combines TRBV11-2 with TRBJ2-1; 10 nucleotides line up with TRBD2. The CDR3 is 17 residues long. V lost 5 bases and J lost 4; bases outside the gene matches: 11. The germline gives CDR1 SGHAT, CDR2 FQNNGV. CDR3 amino acids: CASSPWRLAGEYNEQFF. CDR3 bases: TGTGCCAGCAGCCCCTGGCGGCTAGCGGGAGAATACAATGAGCAGTTCTTC.

J is TRBJ2-7 and V is TRBV2; the match to TRBD1 covers 7 bases. Trimming cost V 4 bases and J 6 bases; bases outside gene matches: 6. The length of the CDR3 is 13 residues. Per germline, CDR1 SNHLY and CDR2 FYNNEI. The CDR3 protein is CASSVTGSVEQYF. For the CDR3, the DNA is TGTGCCAGCAGTGTGACAGGGTCAGTCGAGCAGTACTTC.

V usage is TRBV29-1 and J usage is TRBJ2-3, with 8 bases aligning to TRBD1. The CDR3 runs to 14 residues. Germline-derived CDR1 and CDR2 are SQVTM and ANQGSEA. The V gene end was trimmed by 8 bases and the J gene end by 6 bases; junction bases not matched to a gene: 13. CDR3 loop: CSLRTGSLLDTQYF. CDR3 sequence (DNA): TGCAGCCTAAGGACAGGGAGCTTGCTGGATACGCAGTATTTT.

The V call is TRBV19, the J call TRBJ2-1, with TRBD2 matching over 10 bases. The CDR3 covers 16 residues. V shed 4 bases, J shed 4 bases, and the junction held 7 bases outside the gene matches. Germline lookup yields CDR1 LNHDA and CDR2 SQIVND (reference sequence). The CDR3 DNA reads as TGTGCCAGTAGTACCAGTAGACTAGCGGGTTACAATGAGCAGTTCTTC. This encodes CASSTSRLAGYNEQFF.

V and J are TRBV27 and TRBJ2-6; D unresolved. CDR3 length: 13 amino acids. Germline V gene lookup returns CDR1 MNHEY and CDR2 SMNVEV (reference sequence). V was pared by 6 bases and J by 1 base, with 4 bases between. CDR3 bases: TGTGCCAGCAGCCCTTCTGGGGCCAACGTCCTGACTTTC. Translating gives CASSPSGANVLTF.

The chain couples TRBV5-4 to TRBJ1-2; D gene unclear. In germline, CDR1 is SGHNT, CDR2 YYREEE (reference sequence). There are 15 residues in the CDR3. V gave up 1 base and J gave up 3 bases, with 13 bases separating them. CDR3 protein: CASSLRTALDYGYTF. The DNA of the CDR3 is TGTGCCAGCAGCTTGAGAACCGCACTTGACTATGGCTACACCTTC.

The chain is built from TRBV5-4 and TRBJ2-1; TRBD1 might be the D (6 bases). With 4 bases removed from V and 2 bases from J, the gap between germline ends came to 16 bases. CDR1 is SGHNT, CDR2 YYREEE, per germline (reference sequence). The CDR3 extends over 16 amino acids. The CDR3 DNA reads as TGTGCCAGCAGCGTTACTACAGGGAGTGCCTACAATGAGCAGTTCTTC. Protein: CASSVTTGSAYNEQFF.

The rearrangement links TRBV6-6 to TRBJ2-2; D gene ambiguous. Germline V gives CDR1 MNHNY, CDR2 SVGAGI (reference sequence). The ends were cut back, 10 bases at V and 2 bases at J, with 5 bases in the middle. This CDR3 comprises 11 residues. The CDR3 nucleotides are TGTGCCACCCCCAACACCGGGGAGCTGTTTTTT. It yields the protein CATPNTGELFF.

In its sample, this clone was seen a few times. The chain has TRBV18 and TRBJ2-2; 9 nucleotides agree with TRBD2. CDR1 is KGHSH, CDR2 LQKENI, per germline. CDR3 length: 15 amino acids. Unmatched junction bases numbered 2, after V lost 4 bases and J lost 2 bases. The CDR3 DNA reads TGTGCCAGCTCACAGCGGGAGGTAAACACCGGGGAGCTGTTTTTT. The encoded protein is CASSQREVNTGELFF.

The V gene is TRBV6-5, the J gene TRBJ1-1; possible D gene TRBD1, 6 bases. Trimming took 5 bases from V and 1 from J, leaving 8 bases between them. This CDR3 has 13 residues. Germline loops: CDR1 MNHEY, CDR2 SVGAGI. The CDR3, as DNA: TGTGCCAGCAGTACCAGGGGGAACACTGAAGCTTTCTTT. Translated: CASSTRGNTEAFF.

The chain links TRBV6-4 to TRBJ1-2, with TRBD1 as a possible D gene (6 bases). The V gene lost 7 bases and the J gene lost 7 bases, with 13 bases spanning the gap. Germline V gene lookup returns CDR1 MRHNA and CDR2 SNTAGT. The CDR3 is made up of 12 amino acids. This CDR3 is CASNRGGAGYTF. Here the CDR3 DNA reads TGTGCCAGCAATCGGGGGGGGGCTGGCTACACCTTC.

This clone was picked up one time. The V gene is TRBV28, the J gene TRBJ1-1; D not resolved. V lost 6 bases to trimming and J lost 5 bases, with 13 bases between them. The length of the CDR3 is 13 residues. The germline CDR1 and CDR2 sequences are MDHEN and SYDVKM. CDR3 amino acids: CASRSGDGTEAFF. DNA of the CDR3: TGTGCCAGCAGGTCGGGAGATGGGACTGAAGCTTTCTTT.

A note on this clone: The same CDR3 is also encoded by other DNA sequences in this sample. This rearrangement joins TRBV18 to TRBJ2-7, with D tentatively TRBD1 (6 bases). Trimming took off 2 bases at V and 4 bases at J, with 12 bases between the two ends. This CDR3 has 14 residues. CDR1 KGHSH and CDR2 LQKENI come from the germline V gene. The CDR3 sequence is CASSPGTYTYEQYF. The DNA for the CDR3 is TGTGCCAGCTCACCAGGGACATACACTTACGAGCAGTACTTC. Supplemented by reference TRBV18 and TRBJ2-7, the full variable domain reads NAGVMQNPRHLVRRRGQEARLRCSPMKGHSHVYWYRQLPEEGLKFMVYLQKENIIDESGMPKERFSAEFPKEGPSILRIQQVVRGDSAAYFCASSPGTYTYEQYFGPGTRLTVT.

This chain connects TRBV7-8 to TRBJ1-3; a possible D gene is TRBD1 (5 bases). The germline CDR1 and CDR2 sequences are SGHVS and FQNEAQ. Deletions cut 6 bases from V and 0 bases from J, with 12 bases between. The CDR3 totals 15 residues. In nucleotides, the CDR3 is TGTGCCAGCAGAGGGGAGGGGAGCTCTGGAAACACCATATATTTT. Amino acid sequence: CASRGEGSSGNTIYF.

V and J are TRBV5-6 and TRBJ2-5; 9 bases agree with TRBD1. The CDR3 spans 15 residues. With 4 bases clipped from V and 4 bases from J, the junction kept 8 bases outside the gene matches. CDR1 and CDR2 (germline): SGHDT, YYEEEE. The CDR3 DNA sequence: TGTGCCAGCAGCACTGGACAGGGGAGACGAGAGACCCAGTACTTC. Protein product: CASSTGQGRRETQYF.

Of note for this clone: At one of its ends the junction is not consistent with the germline gene, which may arise from a read error. The gene calls are TRBV19 and TRBJ1-4; TRBD1 is a possible D gene (6 bases). Germline V gives CDR1 LNHDA, CDR2 SQIVND (reference sequence). The CDR3 is 13 amino acids. In DNA, the CDR3 is TGTGCCTGTAGGGGGGGGTTTAATGAAAAACTGTTTTTT. This codes for CACRGGFNEKLFF.